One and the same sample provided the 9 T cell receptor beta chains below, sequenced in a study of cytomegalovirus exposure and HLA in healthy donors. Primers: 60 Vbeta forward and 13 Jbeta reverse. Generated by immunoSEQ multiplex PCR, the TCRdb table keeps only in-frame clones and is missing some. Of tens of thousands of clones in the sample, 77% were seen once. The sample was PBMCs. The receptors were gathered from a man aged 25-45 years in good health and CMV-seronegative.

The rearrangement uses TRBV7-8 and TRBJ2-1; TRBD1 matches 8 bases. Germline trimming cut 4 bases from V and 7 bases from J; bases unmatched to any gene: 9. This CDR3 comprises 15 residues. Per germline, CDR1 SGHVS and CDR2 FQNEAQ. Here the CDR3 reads CASSWGRGPRNEQFF. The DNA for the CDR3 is TGTGCCAGCAGCTGGGGCAGGGGGCCAAGGAATGAGCAGTTCTTC.

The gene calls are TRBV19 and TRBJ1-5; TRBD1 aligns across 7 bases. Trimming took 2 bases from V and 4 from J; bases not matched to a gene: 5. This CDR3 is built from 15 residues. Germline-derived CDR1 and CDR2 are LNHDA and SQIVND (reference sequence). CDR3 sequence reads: CASSIKAGGNQPQHF. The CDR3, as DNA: TGTGCCAGTAGTATAAAGGCAGGGGGGAATCAGCCCCAGCATTTT.

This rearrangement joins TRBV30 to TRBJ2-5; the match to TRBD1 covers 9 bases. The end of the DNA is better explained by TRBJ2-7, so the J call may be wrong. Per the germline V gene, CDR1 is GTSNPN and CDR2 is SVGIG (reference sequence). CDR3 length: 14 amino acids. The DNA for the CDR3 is TGTGCCTGGAGTGTAGCACAGGGGGCTTACGAGCAGTACTTC. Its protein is CAWSVAQGAYEQYF.

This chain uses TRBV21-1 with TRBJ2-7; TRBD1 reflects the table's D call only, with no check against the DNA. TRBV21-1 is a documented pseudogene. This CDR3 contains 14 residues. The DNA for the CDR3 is TGTGCCAGCAGCAAAGGGGACAGGGTATACGAGCAGTACTTC. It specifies CASSKGDRVYEQYF.

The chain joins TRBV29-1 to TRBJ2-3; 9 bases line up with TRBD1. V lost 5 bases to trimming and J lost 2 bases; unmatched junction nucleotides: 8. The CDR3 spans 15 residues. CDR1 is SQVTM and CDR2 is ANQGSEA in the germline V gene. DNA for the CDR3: TGCAGCGTTACACGACAGGGGGAGGCCACAGATACGCAGTATTTT. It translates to CSVTRQGEATDTQYF.

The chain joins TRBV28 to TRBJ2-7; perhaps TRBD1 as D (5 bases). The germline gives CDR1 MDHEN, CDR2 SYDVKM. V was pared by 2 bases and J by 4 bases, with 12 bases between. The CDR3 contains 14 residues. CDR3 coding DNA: TGTGCCAGCAGTTTAGGGCAGGGCGGTTACGAGCAGTACTTC. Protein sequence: CASSLGQGGYEQYF.

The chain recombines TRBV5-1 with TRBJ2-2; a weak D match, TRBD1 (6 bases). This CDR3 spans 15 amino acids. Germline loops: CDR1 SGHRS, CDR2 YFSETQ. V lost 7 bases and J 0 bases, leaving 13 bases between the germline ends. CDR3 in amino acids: CASLQGSSNTGELFF. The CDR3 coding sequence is TGCGCCAGCCTGCAGGGGTCGTCGAACACCGGGGAGCTGTTTTTT.

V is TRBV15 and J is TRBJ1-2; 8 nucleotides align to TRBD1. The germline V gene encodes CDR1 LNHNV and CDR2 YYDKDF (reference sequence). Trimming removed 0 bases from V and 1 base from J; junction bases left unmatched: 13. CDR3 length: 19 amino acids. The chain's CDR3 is CATSRDLSFSGGVNYGYTF. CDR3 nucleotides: TGTGCCACCAGCAGAGATCTCAGTTTCTCAGGGGGCGTTAACTATGGCTACACCTTC.

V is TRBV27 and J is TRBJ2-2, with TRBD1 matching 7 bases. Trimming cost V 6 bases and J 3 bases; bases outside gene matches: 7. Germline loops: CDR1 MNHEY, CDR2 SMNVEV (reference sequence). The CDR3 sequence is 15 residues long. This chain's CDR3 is CASRQTGWDTGELFF. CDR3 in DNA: TGTGCCAGCAGACAGACAGGGTGGGACACCGGGGAGCTGTTTTTT.